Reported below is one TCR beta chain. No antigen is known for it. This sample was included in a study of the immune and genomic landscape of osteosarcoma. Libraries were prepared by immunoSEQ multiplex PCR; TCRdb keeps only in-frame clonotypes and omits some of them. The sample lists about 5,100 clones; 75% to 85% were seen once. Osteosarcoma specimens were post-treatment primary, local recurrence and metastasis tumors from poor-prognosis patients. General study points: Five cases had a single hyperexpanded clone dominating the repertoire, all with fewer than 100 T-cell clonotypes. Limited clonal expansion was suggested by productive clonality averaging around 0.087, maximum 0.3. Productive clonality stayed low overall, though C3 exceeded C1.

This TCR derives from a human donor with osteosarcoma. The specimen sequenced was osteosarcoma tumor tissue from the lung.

The chain's CDR3 is CASSPWGSSTDTQYF. The CDR3 coding sequence is TGTGCCAGCAGTCCATGGGGGTCTAGCACAGATACGCAGTATTTT. The chain combines TRBV6-1 with TRBJ2-3; D possibly uses TRBD1 or TRBD2 (5 bases each). The length of the CDR3 is 15 residues. V was shortened by 5 bases and J by 0 bases, with 12 bases between the two germline ends. Germline V CDR1 and CDR2: MNHNS, SASEGT.